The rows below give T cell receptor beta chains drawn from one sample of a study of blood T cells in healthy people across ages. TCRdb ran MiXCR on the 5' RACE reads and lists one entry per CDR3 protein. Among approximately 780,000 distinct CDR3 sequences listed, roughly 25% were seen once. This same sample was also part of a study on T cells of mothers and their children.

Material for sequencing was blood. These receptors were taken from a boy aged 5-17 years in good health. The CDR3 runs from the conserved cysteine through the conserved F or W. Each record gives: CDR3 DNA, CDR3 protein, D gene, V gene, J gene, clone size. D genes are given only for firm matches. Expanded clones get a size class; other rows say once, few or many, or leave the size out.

TGTGCCAGCAGCTTAGTTAACTATGGCTACACCTTC	CASSLVNYGYTF	NA	TRBV7-9	TRBJ1-2	few
TGTGCCAGCAGCCTGGGAACCGGGGAATATGGTTACACCTTC	CASSLGTGEYGYTF	NA	TRBV6-5	TRBJ1-2	few
TGTGCCAGCAGTCGCGGGATCTATTATACTGGAAACACCATATATTTT	CASSRGIYYTGNTIYF	NA	TRBV6-5	TRBJ1-3	NA
TGTGCCAGCAGCCTTAAAGTGAACACTGAAGCTTTCTTT	CASSLKVNTEAFF	NA	TRBV12-3/TRBV12-4	TRBJ1-1	NA
TGTGCCAGCAGCCAGTCGGGTGGCGGGGGGTCTAAAAACATTCAGTACTTC	CASSQSGGGGSKNIQYF	TRBD2	TRBV4-2	TRBJ2-4	few
TGCAGTGCTAGAGATTTGTATACCCCTAGCACAGATACGCAGTATTTT	CSARDLYTPSTDTQYF	NA	TRBV20-1	TRBJ2-3	NA
TGTGCCAGCAGCCAACAGGGTCCCGGCTCACCCCTCCACTTT	CASSQQGPGSPLHF	NA	TRBV7-2	TRBJ1-6	NA
TGTGCCAGCAGCTTAGTTCCCGGGGGGCAGCGTGTCACAGATACGCAGTATTTT	CASSLVPGGQRVTDTQYF	NA	TRBV7-9	TRBJ2-3	NA
TGTGCCAGCAGCTTAGAACTGGCAGATACGCAGTATTTT	CASSLELADTQYF	NA	TRBV5-1	TRBJ2-3	NA
TGTGCCAGCATGAAGGCAGGGGGCCGAGAAAAACTGTTTTTT	CASMKAGGREKLFF	TRBD1	TRBV12-3/TRBV12-4	TRBJ1-4	few
TGTGCCAGCAGTGGGCAGGGTGCTATGAACACTGAAGCTTTCTTT	CASSGQGAMNTEAFF	NA	TRBV6-1	TRBJ1-1	NA
TGTGCCAGCAGCTTATCCGACCCGAACACTGAAGCTTTCTTT	CASSLSDPNTEAFF	NA	TRBV7-9	TRBJ1-1	NA
TGTGCCAGCAGCACCCCGGGGCAGGACATCGCAGATACGCAGTATTTT	CASSTPGQDIADTQYF	NA	TRBV5-6	TRBJ2-3	NA
TGTGCCAGCAGTTACCGGACAGAGGATTCACCCCTCCACTTT	CASSYRTEDSPLHF	NA	TRBV6-5	TRBJ1-6	NA
TGTGCCACCAGCAGAGAAGGGCCCGCACCGCGGTACACCTTC	CATSREGPAPRYTF	NA	TRBV15	TRBJ1-2	few
TGTGCCAGCAGCTCTACCGACGGGGGTCCCTACGAGCAGTACTTC	CASSSTDGGPYEQYF	NA	TRBV7-9	TRBJ2-7	many
TGTGCCAGCACCTGGTTTGGGGGTGCTGGGGCCAACGTCCTGACTTTC	CASTWFGGAGANVLTF	NA	TRBV2	TRBJ2-6	NA
TGTGCCAGCAGCTCGACTAGCGGGGGACACAATGGTGAGCAGTTCTTC	CASSSTSGGHNGEQFF	TRBD2	TRBV7-3	TRBJ2-1	NA
TGTGCCAGCAGCCAAGATGGGACCTCGTATGGCTACACCTTC	CASSQDGTSYGYTF	NA	TRBV4-2	TRBJ1-2	NA
TGTGCCACCAGTTTGGGTTCCTCCTTGCGTGGCGAGCAGTACTTC	CATSLGSSLRGEQYF	NA	TRBV12-3/TRBV12-4	TRBJ2-7	NA
TGTGCCAGCAGTGGGGGGAGGCAGACGAATGAGCAGTTCTTC	CASSGGRQTNEQFF	NA	TRBV25-1	TRBJ2-1	NA
TGCAGTGCCAGAAACCTACGGGAACCTAATGAAAAACTGTTTTTT	CSARNLREPNEKLFF	NA	TRBV20-1	TRBJ1-4	NA
TGTGCCAGCACCCAGGGACTAGCCGAGGGTAATGAGCAGTTCTTC	CASTQGLAEGNEQFF	TRBD2	TRBV12-3/TRBV12-4	TRBJ2-1	few
TGTGCCAGCAGTTCCCGAGATGCAACTAATGAAAAACTGTTTTTT	CASSSRDATNEKLFF	NA	TRBV12-3/TRBV12-4	TRBJ1-4	few
TGTGCCAGCACATCGAGCTCTGGGGCCAACGTCCTGACTTTC	CASTSSSGANVLTF	NA	TRBV2	TRBJ2-6	once
TGTGCCAGCAGGAGGACAGTCCCTTTGAACACTGAAGCTTTCTTT	CASRRTVPLNTEAFF	NA	TRBV6-5	TRBJ1-1	few
TGTGCCAGCAGTGAATGTAGCGGGGGGCATGGGACCCAGTACTTC	CASSECSGGHGTQYF	TRBD2	TRBV25-1	TRBJ2-5	NA
TGTGCCAGCAGCCCCCGGACAGGGACAATGAACACTGAAGCTTTCTTT	CASSPRTGTMNTEAFF	TRBD1	TRBV13	TRBJ1-1	NA
TGTGCCAGCAGCGTAGGAGGGGCGCCGCCAGAGACCCAGTACTTC	CASSVGGAPPETQYF	NA	TRBV9	TRBJ2-5	NA
TGCGCCAGCAGCCAACTATCTACTAGCCGCTACGAGCAGTACTTC	CASSQLSTSRYEQYF	NA	TRBV4-1	TRBJ2-7	NA
TGTGCCAGCAGCTTCCGGGCCGCCCGAGTCCATGGCGCTAGCACAGATACGCAGTATTTT	CASSFRAARVHGASTDTQYF	NA	TRBV13	TRBJ2-3	NA
TGTGCCAGCAGTGGAAGGACCGAATCCTACGAGCAGTACTTC	CASSGRTESYEQYF	NA	TRBV25-1	TRBJ2-7	NA
TGTGCCAGCAGTTTTCGCGCAGGGGGAGGTGTGGAAAAACTGTTTTTT	CASSFRAGGGVEKLFF	TRBD1	TRBV27	TRBJ1-4	few
TGTGCCAGCAGTATCCCCGGGACGGAGTCCTACGAGCAGTACTTC	CASSIPGTESYEQYF	NA	TRBV6-1	TRBJ2-7	NA
TGTGCCAGCAGTCTAACAAGGGAGGTTGAGCAGTTCTTC	CASSLTREVEQFF	NA	TRBV28	TRBJ2-1	NA